This is a list of T cell receptor beta chains from one sample in a study of cytomegalovirus exposure and HLA in healthy donors. The assay was immunoSEQ multiplex PCR, and TCRdb's table has in-frame clones only and misses some. This sample has around 79,000 clones, with over 60% found just once. Specimen: PBMCs. These receptors all stem from a woman aged 40-49 years in good health and CMV-seropositive. Both conserved end residues are part of each CDR3. Fields, in order: CDR3 protein, CDR3 DNA, D gene, V gene, J gene, clone size. D genes are given only for firm matches. Size tells how often a clone was seen (once, few, many) or the class of an expanded clone, and some rows leave it out.

CDR3 protein: CASSVELAGTQYF
CDR3 DNA: TGTGCCAGCAGCGTAGAACTAGCGGGTACGCAGTATTTT
D gene: TRBD2
V gene: TRBV9
J gene: TRBJ2-3
clone size: NA

CDR3 protein: CASSQAPGGVDNEQFF
CDR3 DNA: TGCGCCAGCAGCCAGGCTCCGGGGGGAGTGGACAATGAGCAGTTCTTC
D gene: TRBD2
V gene: TRBV4-1
J gene: TRBJ2-1
clone size: NA

CDR3 protein: CASSQEYAGLAVYEQYF
CDR3 DNA: TGCGCCAGCAGCCAAGAATACGCGGGACTAGCGGTTTACGAGCAGTACTTC
D gene: TRBD2
V gene: TRBV4-3
J gene: TRBJ2-7
clone size: NA

CDR3 protein: CASSQGSGAYGYTF
CDR3 DNA: TGTGCCAGCAGCCAAGGATCAGGGGCGTATGGCTACACCTTC
D gene: NA
V gene: TRBV14
J gene: TRBJ1-2
clone size: NA

CDR3 protein: CASRDRGSNQPQHF
CDR3 DNA: TGTGCCAGCAGGGACAGGGGAAGCAATCAGCCCCAGCATTTT
D gene: TRBD1
V gene: TRBV6-1
J gene: TRBJ1-5
clone size: NA

CDR3 protein: CSVEGQMNTEAFF
CDR3 DNA: TGCAGCGTTGAAGGACAGATGAACACTGAAGCTTTCTTT
D gene: NA
V gene: TRBV29-1
J gene: TRBJ1-1
clone size: NA

CDR3 protein: CASTGTSGNSYNEQFF
CDR3 DNA: TGTGCCAGCACAGGGACTAGCGGAAACTCCTACAATGAGCAGTTCTTC
D gene: TRBD2
V gene: TRBV7-2
J gene: TRBJ2-1
clone size: once

CDR3 protein: CASSALAGWGETQYF
CDR3 DNA: TGTGCCAGCAGCGCCCTAGCGGGATGGGGAGAGACCCAGTACTTC
D gene: TRBD2
V gene: TRBV9
J gene: TRBJ2-5
clone size: NA

CDR3 protein: CANQGGPYEQYF
CDR3 DNA: TGTGCCAACCAGGGGGGACCTTACGAGCAGTACTTC
D gene: NA
V gene: TRBV6-5
J gene: TRBJ2-7
clone size: NA

CDR3 protein: CASSHAVWTGNEKLFF
CDR3 DNA: TGCGCCAGCAGCCATGCAGTTTGGACAGGGAATGAAAAACTGTTTTTT
D gene: TRBD1
V gene: TRBV4-1
J gene: TRBJ1-4
clone size: NA

CDR3 protein: CASSRGNRGGSYNEQFF
CDR3 DNA: TGTGCCAGCAGCCGCGGAAACAGGGGGGGTTCCTACAATGAGCAGTTCTTC
D gene: NA
V gene: TRBV4-2
J gene: TRBJ2-1
clone size: NA

CDR3 protein: CASSVGSGPYNEQFF
CDR3 DNA: TGTGCCAGCAGCGTGGGTAGCGGGCCTTACAATGAGCAGTTCTTC
D gene: TRBD2
V gene: TRBV9
J gene: TRBJ2-1
clone size: NA

CDR3 protein: CASRTGGNSEAFF
CDR3 DNA: TGTGCCAGCAGGACGGGGGGGAACTCTGAAGCTTTCTTT
D gene: NA
V gene: TRBV6-1
J gene: TRBJ1-1
clone size: NA

CDR3 protein: CASSLVLSENTEAFF
CDR3 DNA: TGTGCCAGCAGCTTGGTCCTATCCGAGAACACTGAAGCTTTCTTT
D gene: NA
V gene: TRBV7-9
J gene: TRBJ1-1
clone size: NA

CDR3 protein: CASSQGDKTGYRQFF
CDR3 DNA: TGCGCCAGCAGCCAAGGGGACAAGACAGGTTACAGGCAGTTCTTC
D gene: NA
V gene: TRBV4-3
J gene: TRBJ2-1
clone size: few

CDR3 protein: CAWRGGWRTEAFF
CDR3 DNA: TGTGCCTGGAGGGGGGGGTGGCGGACTGAAGCTTTCTTT
D gene: NA
V gene: TRBV30
J gene: TRBJ1-1
clone size: few

CDR3 protein: CASSLFGTGGNTEAFF
CDR3 DNA: TGTGCCAGCAGCTTGTTCGGGACAGGGGGTAACACTGAAGCTTTCTTT
D gene: TRBD1
V gene: TRBV7-8
J gene: TRBJ1-1
clone size: few

CDR3 protein: CASSPPAAGGTEAFF
CDR3 DNA: TGTGCCAGCTCACCACCCGCCGCAGGGGGCACTGAAGCTTTCTTT
D gene: TRBD1
V gene: TRBV18
J gene: TRBJ1-1
clone size: NA

CDR3 protein: CASRAAEFDNEQFF
CDR3 DNA: TGCGCCAGCAGAGCCGCGGAGTTCGACAATGAGCAGTTCTTC
D gene: NA
V gene: TRBV5-1
J gene: TRBJ2-1
clone size: NA

CDR3 protein: CSVDKERGNEQFF
CDR3 DNA: TGCAGCGTTGATAAGGAGCGGGGCAATGAGCAGTTCTTC
D gene: TRBD2
V gene: TRBV29-1
J gene: TRBJ2-1
clone size: few

CDR3 protein: CASSLPGTGFYEQYF
CDR3 DNA: TGCGCCAGCAGCTTGCCTGGGACAGGGTTCTACGAGCAGTACTTC
D gene: TRBD1
V gene: TRBV5-1
J gene: TRBJ2-7
clone size: NA

CDR3 protein: CSIRDNHNPPPHF
CDR3 DNA: TGCAGCATTCGGGACAACCACAATCCGCCCCCGCATTTT
D gene: NA
V gene: TRBV29-1
J gene: TRBJ1-5
clone size: few

CDR3 protein: CASSQEPLVGSYGYTF
CDR3 DNA: TGTGCCAGCAGCCAAGAACCTCTGGTCGGTAGCTATGGCTACACCTTC
D gene: NA
V gene: TRBV4-2
J gene: TRBJ1-2
clone size: NA